These 18 T cell receptor beta chains came from one sample sequenced in a study of cytomegalovirus exposure and HLA in healthy donors. This PCR relied on a set of 60 Vbeta primers and 13 Jbeta primers. The protocol was immunoSEQ multiplex PCR, while the TCRdb copy is restricted to in-frame clones and leaves out a portion. The sample has about 130,000 clones, 65% to 85% seen once; the top ten hold about 3.9%. Material for sequencing was PBMCs. These receptors all stem from a man aged 18 to 30 in good health and CMV-seropositive.

The table lists this clone with a few counts. The rearrangement joins TRBV7-2 to TRBJ2-7, with TRBD1 as a possible D gene (6 bases). The CDR3 is 16 residues long. The V end was cut by 1 base, the J end by 4 bases, with 17 bases between. The germline V gene encodes CDR1 SGHTA and CDR2 FQGNSA. CDR3 region: CASSLVTKTGNYEQYF. The CDR3 DNA follows: TGTGCCAGCAGCTTAGTGACGAAGACAGGTAATTACGAGCAGTACTTC.

This CDR3 is CASSLGAVNSYEQYF. The CDR3 DNA reads as TGTGCCAGCAGCTTAGGAGCGGTAAACTCCTACGAGCAGTACTTC. The genes are TRBV7-9 and TRBJ2-7, with D possibly TRBD2 on 5 matching bases. V was cut by 1 base and J by 0 bases, with 10 bases left in between. Germline V lookup: CDR1 SEHNR, CDR2 FQNEAQ (reference sequence). There are 15 residues in the CDR3.

This sequence joins TRBV9 and TRBJ1-2, with a possible D match to TRBD1 (5 bases). CDR3 length equals 14 residues. The germline V gene encodes CDR1 SGDLS and CDR2 YYNGEE. V was pared by 0 bases and J by 2 bases, with 8 bases between. CDR3 DNA sequence: TGTGCCAGCAGCGTAGATGGGGCAAACTATGGCTACACCTTC. It specifies CASSVDGANYGYTF.

V usage is TRBV5-1 and J usage is TRBJ2-1; 8 nucleotides match TRBD2. With 3 bases clipped from V and 4 bases from J, the junction kept 9 bases outside the gene matches. The CDR3 extends over 16 amino acids. CDR1 is SGHRS, CDR2 YFSETQ, per germline. The CDR3 region is CASSWGASGGYNEQFF. CDR3 in DNA: TGCGCCAGCAGCTGGGGGGCAAGCGGGGGTTACAATGAGCAGTTCTTC.

The chain is built from TRBV7-9 and TRBJ2-5; weak D call: TRBD1 (6 bases). The germline CDR1 and CDR2 sequences are SEHNR and FQNEAQ (reference sequence). The CDR3 sequence is 14 residues long. The V end lost 7 bases, the J end lost 1 base, and 13 bases lay between the germline ends. DNA for the CDR3: TGTGCCAGCATCCGCACGGACAGCCAAGAGACCCAGTACTTC. Protein: CASIRTDSQETQYF.

This chain joins TRBV27 and TRBJ2-1; D call uncertain. The CDR3 length is 13 residues. Germline-derived CDR1 and CDR2 are MNHEY and SMNVEV (reference sequence). The V and J ends lost 4 bases and 0 bases respectively, with 4 bases between them. CDR3 DNA sequence: TGTGCCAGCAGTTCCCGCTCCTACAATGAGCAGTTCTTC. Residues: CASSSRSYNEQFF.

The V gene is TRBV5-1, the J gene TRBJ2-7; 8 bases agree with TRBD2. Germline V gene sequence: CDR1 SGHRS, CDR2 YFSETQ. Unmatched junction bases numbered 17, after V lost 1 base and J lost 2 bases. The length of the CDR3 is 19 residues. The CDR3 loop is CASSLMFRLAGQAPYEQYF. CDR3 bases: TGCGCCAGCAGCTTGATGTTTCGGCTAGCGGGTCAAGCCCCCTACGAGCAGTACTTC.

The V call is TRBV19, the J call TRBJ1-1; perhaps TRBD1 as D (6 bases). Trimming cost V 11 bases and J 0 bases, with 22 bases left between them. The CDR3 extends over 16 amino acids. The germline V gene encodes CDR1 LNHDA and CDR2 SQIVND (reference sequence). CDR3 protein: CAARRGAVSMNTEAFF. The CDR3 coding sequence is TGTGCCGCGAGGCGGGGGGCAGTGTCCATGAACACTGAAGCTTTCTTT.

This clone occurred once. The rearrangement uses TRBV15 and TRBJ1-1; maybe TRBD1 (6 bases). The CDR3 length is 15 residues. Per germline, CDR1 LNHNV and CDR2 YYDKDF (reference sequence). V was pared by 0 bases and J by 4 bases, with 12 bases between. The CDR3 bases are TGTGCCACCAGCAGAGAACAGGGTCCCCGCACTGAAGCTTTCTTT. Residues: CATSREQGPRTEAFF.

The V and J genes are TRBV21-1 and TRBJ1-3; the table names TRBD1, a call not compared with the DNA. TRBV21-1 is deemed a pseudogene. There are 20 residues in the CDR3. DNA of the CDR3: TGTGCCAGCAGCAAAGCACCCGGGACAGGGTCCCGGTACTCTGGAAACACCATATATTTT. Amino acid sequence: CASSKAPGTGSRYSGNTIYF.

This chain links TRBV4-3 with TRBJ2-3; TRBD1 matches at 7 bases. Trimming cost V 4 bases and J 2 bases; bases outside gene matches: 12. The CDR3 is 17 residues long. CDR1 is LGHNA and CDR2 is YSLEER in the germline V gene. CDR3 DNA: TGCGCCAGCAGCCCCCGGACAGGCGGCGGGTACACAGATACGCAGTATTTT. Translation: CASSPRTGGGYTDTQYF.

The chain has TRBV11-2 and TRBJ1-1, with D perhaps matching TRBD1 (6 bases). V was shortened by 6 bases and J by 3 bases, with 26 bases between the two germline ends. The germline CDR1 and CDR2 sequences are SGHAT and FQNNGV. This CDR3 region has 18 residues. CDR3 loop: CASSLSGVGESYYTEAFF. The DNA for the CDR3 is TGTGCCAGCAGTCTATCAGGGGTAGGAGAGTCGTACTACACTGAAGCTTTCTTT.

The chain combines TRBV7-9 with TRBJ1-3; a possible D gene is TRBD1 (5 bases). Germline V gene data show CDR1 as SEHNR and CDR2 as FQNEAQ (reference sequence). V was cut by 4 bases and J by 2 bases, with 15 bases left in between. The CDR3 loop spans 16 amino acids. This CDR3 is CASSSKPGFPGNTIYF. The CDR3 DNA reads TGTGCCAGCAGCTCGAAACCAGGGTTTCCTGGAAACACCATATATTTT.

The rearrangement links TRBV7-6 to TRBJ1-4, with D perhaps matching TRBD1 (6 bases). The V end lost 2 bases, the J end lost 8 bases, and 15 bases lay between the germline ends. The germline V gene has CDR1 SGHVS and CDR2 FNYEAQ. CDR3 length equals 15 residues. The CDR3 bases are TGTGCCAGCAGCTTATCCGAGGGTCAGGGGGAAAAACTGTTTTTT. Its translation: CASSLSEGQGEKLFF.

Remarks on this clone: In the same sample, other DNA sequences code for this CDR3. V and J are TRBV9 and TRBJ1-1; D possibly corresponds to TRBD1 (6 bases). The CDR3 totals 23 residues. From germline, CDR1 is SGDLS and CDR2 YYNGEE. The V end was cut by 0 bases, the J end by 3 bases, with 36 bases between. CDR3 coding DNA: TGTGCCAGCAGCGTAGGACCAGGACGTGGGTGGCAGGACCCGGGACAATATGACACTGAAGCTTTCTTT. Translated, it gives CASSVGPGRGWQDPGQYDTEAFF.

V is TRBV7-9 and J is TRBJ2-7; D is perhaps TRBD2 (7 bases). Germline V gives CDR1 SEHNR, CDR2 FQNEAQ (reference sequence). CDR3 length: 14 amino acids. Trimming stripped 1 base from V and 3 bases from J, with 10 bases between. CDR3 in amino acids: CASSLGGGFYEQYF. The CDR3 DNA follows: TGTGCCAGCAGCTTAGGGGGGGGCTTCTACGAGCAGTACTTC.

This chain uses TRBV2 with TRBJ2-5, with 12 bases matching TRBD2. Germline V gene data show CDR1 as SNHLY and CDR2 as FYNNEI. With V trimmed by 4 bases and J by 4 bases, 4 bases remained unmatched. The CDR3 contains 15 residues. In DNA, the CDR3 is TGTGCCAGCAGTGGGCTAGCGGGGGGGGCAGAGACCCAGTACTTC. Protein sequence: CASSGLAGGAETQYF.

The chain recombines TRBV11-2 with TRBJ2-7, with 8 bases fitting TRBD1. The CDR3 consists of 14 residues. Germline-derived CDR1 and CDR2 are SGHAT and FQNNGV. V dropped 5 bases and J dropped 5; count of bases not matched to a gene: 8. CDR3 protein: CASSPTGVLDEQYF. For the CDR3, the DNA is TGTGCCAGCAGCCCGACAGGGGTTCTGGACGAGCAGTACTTC.